This T cell receptor (beta chain) is drawn from a study of CD8 T cells in ankylosing spondylitis. CDR3 size: 17 residues. V gave up 5 bases and J gave up 0 bases; unmatched junction bases: 9. Germline lookup yields CDR1 SGHVS and CDR2 FNYEAQ. Points from the study as a whole: It appeared that ankylosing spondylitis blood was characterized by a TCR beta motif of several highly homologous variants.

This clonotype was picked up a small number of times. The antigen is undetermined. TCRdb redid the calling of the 5' RACE reads with MiXCR, one entry per CDR3 protein. The sample consists of around 770,000 distinct CDR3 sequences, roughly 10% of them appearing once. J is TRBJ2-2 and V is TRBV7-6; TRBD1 aligns across 7 bases. Sequencing used blood, either unsorted or a sorted T cell fraction (not recorded which). The clonotype originates from a male donor with ankylosing spondylitis. CDR3 in amino acids: CASSRKPGQTNTGELFF. In DNA form, the CDR3 reads TGTGCCAGCAGCCGAAAACCGGGACAGACGAACACCGGGGAGCTGTTTTTT.